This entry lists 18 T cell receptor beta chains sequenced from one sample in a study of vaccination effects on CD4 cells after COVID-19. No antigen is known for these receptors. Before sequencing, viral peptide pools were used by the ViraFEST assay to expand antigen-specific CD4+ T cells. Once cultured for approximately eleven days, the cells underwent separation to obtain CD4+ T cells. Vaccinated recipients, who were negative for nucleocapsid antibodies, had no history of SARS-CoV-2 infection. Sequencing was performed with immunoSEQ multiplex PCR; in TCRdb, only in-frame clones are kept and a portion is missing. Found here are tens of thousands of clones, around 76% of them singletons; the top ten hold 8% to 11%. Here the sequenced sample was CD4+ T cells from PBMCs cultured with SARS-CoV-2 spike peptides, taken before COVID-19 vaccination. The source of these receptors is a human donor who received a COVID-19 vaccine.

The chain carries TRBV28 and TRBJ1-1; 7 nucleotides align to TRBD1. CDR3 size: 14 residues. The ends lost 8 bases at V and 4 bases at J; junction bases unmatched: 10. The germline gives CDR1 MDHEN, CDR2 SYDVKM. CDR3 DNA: TGTGCCAGCTCCCCGACAGGGAGAGGCACTGAAGCTTTCTTT. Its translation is CASSPTGRGTEAFF.

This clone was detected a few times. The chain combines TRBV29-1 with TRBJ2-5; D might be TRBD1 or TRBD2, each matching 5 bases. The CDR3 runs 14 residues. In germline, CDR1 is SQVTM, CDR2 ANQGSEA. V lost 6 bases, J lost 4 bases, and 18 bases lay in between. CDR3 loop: CSVPNLGTPETQYF. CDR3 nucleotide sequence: TGCAGCGTCCCCAACTTGGGGACCCCAGAGACCCAGTACTTC.

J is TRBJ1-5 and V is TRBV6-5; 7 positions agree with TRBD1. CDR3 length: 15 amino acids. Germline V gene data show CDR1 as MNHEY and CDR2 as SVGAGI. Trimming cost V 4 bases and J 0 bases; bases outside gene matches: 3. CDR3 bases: TGTGCCAGCAGTTCGACAGGGTATAGCAATCAGCCCCAGCATTTT. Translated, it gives CASSSTGYSNQPQHF.

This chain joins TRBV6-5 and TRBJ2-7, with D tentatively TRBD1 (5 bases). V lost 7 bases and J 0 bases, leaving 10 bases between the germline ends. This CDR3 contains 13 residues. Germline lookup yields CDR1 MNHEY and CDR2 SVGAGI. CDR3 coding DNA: TGTGCCAGCAATAGGGGTGTCTCCTACGAGCAGTACGTC. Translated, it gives CASNRGVSYEQYV.

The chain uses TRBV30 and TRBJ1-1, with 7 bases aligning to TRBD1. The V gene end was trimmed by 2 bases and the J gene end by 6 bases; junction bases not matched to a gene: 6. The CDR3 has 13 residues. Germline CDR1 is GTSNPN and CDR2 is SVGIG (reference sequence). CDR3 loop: CAWSTGVMAEAFF. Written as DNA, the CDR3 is TGTGCCTGGAGTACAGGGGTGATGGCTGAAGCTTTCTTT.

CDR3 protein: CATSDPELEGSGETQYF. DNA of the CDR3: TGTGCCACCAGTGACCCGGAGCTCGAGGGGTCGGGGGAGACCCAGTACTTC. The gene calls are TRBV24-1 and TRBJ2-5; D tentatively reads TRBD1 or TRBD2 (5 bases each). Trimming cost V 4 bases and J 5 bases, with 22 bases left between them. Germline-derived CDR1 and CDR2 are KGHDR and SFDVKD. The CDR3 is 17 residues long.

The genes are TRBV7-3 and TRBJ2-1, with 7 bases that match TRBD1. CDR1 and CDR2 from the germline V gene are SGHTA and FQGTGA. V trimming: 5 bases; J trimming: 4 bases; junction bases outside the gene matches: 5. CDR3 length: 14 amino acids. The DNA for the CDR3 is TGTGCCAGCAGCCCGCCGGGACAGTACAATGAGCAGTTCTTC. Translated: CASSPPGQYNEQFF.

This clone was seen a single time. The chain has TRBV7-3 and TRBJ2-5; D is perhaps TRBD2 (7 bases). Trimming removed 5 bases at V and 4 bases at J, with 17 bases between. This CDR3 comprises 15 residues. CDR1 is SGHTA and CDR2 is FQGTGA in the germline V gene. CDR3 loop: CASSPSGGVLETQYF. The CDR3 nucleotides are TGTGCCAGCAGCCCATCGGGGGGCGTTCTAGAGACCCAGTACTTC.

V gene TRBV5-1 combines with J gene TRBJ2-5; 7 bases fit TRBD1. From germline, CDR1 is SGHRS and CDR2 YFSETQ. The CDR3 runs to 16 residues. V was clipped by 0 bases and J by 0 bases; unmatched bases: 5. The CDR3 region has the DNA TGCGCCAGCAGCTTGGGGCCCCAGGGGGACCAAGAGACCCAGTACTTC. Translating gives CASSLGPQGDQETQYF.

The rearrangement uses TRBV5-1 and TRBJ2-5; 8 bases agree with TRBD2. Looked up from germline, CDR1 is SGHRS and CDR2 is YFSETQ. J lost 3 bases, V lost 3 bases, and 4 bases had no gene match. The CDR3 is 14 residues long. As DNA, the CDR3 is TGCGCCAGCAGCTCCCCGGGAGGGGAAGAGACCCAGTACTTC. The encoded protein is CASSSPGGEETQYF.

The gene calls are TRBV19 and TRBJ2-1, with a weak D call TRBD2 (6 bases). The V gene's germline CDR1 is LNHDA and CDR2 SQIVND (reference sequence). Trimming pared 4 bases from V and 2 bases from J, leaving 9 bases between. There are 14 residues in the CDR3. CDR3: CASSTPGAYNEQFF. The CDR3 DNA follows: TGTGCCAGTAGTACCCCGGGGGCCTACAATGAGCAGTTCTTC.

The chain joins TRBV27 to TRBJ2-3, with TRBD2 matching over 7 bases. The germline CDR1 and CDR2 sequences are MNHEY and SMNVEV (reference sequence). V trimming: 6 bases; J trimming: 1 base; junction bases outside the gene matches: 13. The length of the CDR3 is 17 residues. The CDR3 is CASSAFPRLAGTDTQYF. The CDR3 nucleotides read TGTGCCAGCAGCGCCTTCCCGAGACTAGCTGGCACAGATACGCAGTATTTT.

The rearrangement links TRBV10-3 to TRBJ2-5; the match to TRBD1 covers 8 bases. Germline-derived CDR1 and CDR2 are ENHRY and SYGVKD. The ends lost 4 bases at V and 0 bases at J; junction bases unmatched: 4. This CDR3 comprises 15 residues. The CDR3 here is CAISVAGQDQETQYF. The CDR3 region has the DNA TGTGCCATCAGTGTTGCGGGACAGGACCAAGAGACCCAGTACTTC.

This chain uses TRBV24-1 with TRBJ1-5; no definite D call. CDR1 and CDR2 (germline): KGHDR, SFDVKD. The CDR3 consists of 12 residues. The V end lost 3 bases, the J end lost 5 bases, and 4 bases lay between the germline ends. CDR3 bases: TGTGCCACCAGTGATCCGTATCAGCCCCAGCATTTT. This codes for CATSDPYQPQHF.

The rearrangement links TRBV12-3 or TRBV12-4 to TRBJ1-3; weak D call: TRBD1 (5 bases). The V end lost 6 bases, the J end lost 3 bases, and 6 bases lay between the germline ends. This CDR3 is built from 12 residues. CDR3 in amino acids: CASRRGGNTIYF. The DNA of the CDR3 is TGTGCCAGCAGGAGGGGTGGAAACACCATATATTTT.

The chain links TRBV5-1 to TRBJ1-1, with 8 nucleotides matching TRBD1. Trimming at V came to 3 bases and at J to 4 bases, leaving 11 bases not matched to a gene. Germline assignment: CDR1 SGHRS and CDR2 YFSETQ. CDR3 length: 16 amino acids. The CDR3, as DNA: TGCGCCAGCAGCTATGCCACTTCAGGGGGCCTCACTGAAGCTTTCTTT. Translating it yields CASSYATSGGLTEAFF.

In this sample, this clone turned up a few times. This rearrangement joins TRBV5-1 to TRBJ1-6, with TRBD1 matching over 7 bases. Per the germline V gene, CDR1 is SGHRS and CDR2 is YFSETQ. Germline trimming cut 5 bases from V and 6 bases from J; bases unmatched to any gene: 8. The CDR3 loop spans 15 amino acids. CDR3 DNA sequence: TGCGCCAGCAGGATACAGGGGCCTATTAATTCACCCCTCCACTTT. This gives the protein CASRIQGPINSPLHF. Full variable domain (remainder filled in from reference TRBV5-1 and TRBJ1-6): KAGVTQTPRYLIKTRGQQVTLSCSPISGHRSVSWYQQTPGQGLQFLFEYFSETQRNKGNFPGRFSGRQFSNSRSEMNVSTLELGDSALYLCASRIQGPINSPLHFGNGTRLTVT.

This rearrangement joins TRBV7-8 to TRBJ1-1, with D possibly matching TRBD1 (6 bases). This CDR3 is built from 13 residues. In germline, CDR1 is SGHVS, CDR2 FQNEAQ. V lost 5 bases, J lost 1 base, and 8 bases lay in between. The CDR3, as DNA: TGTGCCAGCAGCGCGACAGGGAACACTGAAGCTTTCTTT. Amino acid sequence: CASSATGNTEAFF.